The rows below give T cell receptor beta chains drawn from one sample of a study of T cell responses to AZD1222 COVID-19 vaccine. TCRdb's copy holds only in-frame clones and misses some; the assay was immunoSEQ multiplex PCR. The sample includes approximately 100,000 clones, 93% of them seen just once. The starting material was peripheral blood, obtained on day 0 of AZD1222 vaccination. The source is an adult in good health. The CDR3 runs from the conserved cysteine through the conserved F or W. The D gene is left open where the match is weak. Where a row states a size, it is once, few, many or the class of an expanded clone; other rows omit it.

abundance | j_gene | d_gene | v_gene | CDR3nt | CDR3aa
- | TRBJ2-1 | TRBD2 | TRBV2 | TGTGCCAGCAGTTATCTCTCTAGCGGGAGGAAAGAGCAGTTCTTC | CASSYLSSGRKEQFF
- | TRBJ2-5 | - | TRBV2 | TGTGCCAGCAGTGGAGGAGTGTACCAAGAGACCCAGTACTTC | CASSGGVYQETQYF
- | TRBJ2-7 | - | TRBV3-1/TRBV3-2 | TGTGCCAGCAGCCAAGGGTCTTACGAGCAGTACTTC | CASSQGSYEQYF
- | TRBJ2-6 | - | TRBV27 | TGTGCCAGCAGCCTTTCGTCTGGGGCCAACGTCCTGACTTTC | CASSLSSGANVLTF
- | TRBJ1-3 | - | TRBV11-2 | TGTGCCAGCAGCTTTACTGGAAACACCATATATTTT | CASSFTGNTIYF
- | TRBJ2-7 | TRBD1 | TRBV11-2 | TGTGCCAGCAGCTACGACAGGGGGATTTTCTACGAGCAGTACTTC | CASSYDRGIFYEQYF
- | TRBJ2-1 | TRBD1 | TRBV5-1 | TGCGCCAGCAGTTCCGGGACAGGGCTCAACAATGAGCAGTTCTTC | CASSSGTGLNNEQFF
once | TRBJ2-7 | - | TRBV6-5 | TGTGCCAGCAGCAAGACAGGAGGGGTTTCCTACGAGCAGTACTTC | CASSKTGGVSYEQYF
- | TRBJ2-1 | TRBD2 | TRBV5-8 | TGTGCCAGCAGCTTCGAGGGGAGGGATGAGCAGTTCTTC | CASSFEGRDEQFF
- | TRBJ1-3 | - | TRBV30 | TGTGCCTGGAGTCCCCGGACAGCGATCTCTGGAAACACCATATATTTT | CAWSPRTAISGNTIYF
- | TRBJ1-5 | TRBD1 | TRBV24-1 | TGTGCCACCAGGGGGACAGGGGGCAATCAGCCCCAGCATTTT | CATRGTGGNQPQHF
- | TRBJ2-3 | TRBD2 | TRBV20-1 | TGCAGTGCTAGTTCCCCGGCGGGAGGGACCGATACGCAGTATTTT | CSASSPAGGTDTQYF
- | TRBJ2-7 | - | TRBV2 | TGTGCCAGCAGTAGGTCCTACGAGCAGTACTTC | CASSRSYEQYF
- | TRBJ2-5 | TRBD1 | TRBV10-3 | TGTGCCATCAGTGAGTTCAGGGGGGAGACCCAGTACTTC | CAISEFRGETQYF
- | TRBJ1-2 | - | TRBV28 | TGTGCCAGCAGCTCCGGGACGTTTGGCTACACCTTC | CASSSGTFGYTF
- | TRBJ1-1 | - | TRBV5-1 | TGCGCCAGCAGCTTTCGAGGAGGATTGAACACTGAAGCTTTCTTT | CASSFRGGLNTEAFF
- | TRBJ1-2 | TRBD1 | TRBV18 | TGTGCCAGCTCACCCCAGGGGGCTCGGGGCTACACCTTC | CASSPQGARGYTF
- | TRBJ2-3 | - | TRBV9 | TGTGCCAGCAGCGTAGACTCTGCAGATACGCAGTATTTT | CASSVDSADTQYF
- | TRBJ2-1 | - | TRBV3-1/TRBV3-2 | TGTGCCAGCAGCCAAGTGGCATCAGCCAGAGAGCAGTTCTTC | CASSQVASAREQFF
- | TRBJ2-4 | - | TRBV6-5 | TGTGCCAGCATGGTTAGGGGTCAAAACATTCAGTACTTC | CASMVRGQNIQYF
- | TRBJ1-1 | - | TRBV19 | TGTGCCAGCAGTCCTACTTCTTATCGGGTGGGTAGGAACACTGAAGCTTTCTTT | CASSPTSYRVGRNTEAFF
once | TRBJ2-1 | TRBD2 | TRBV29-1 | TGCAGCGTCCGTCCGGGGCTAGCGGGCTCCTACAATGAGCAGTTCTTC | CSVRPGLAGSYNEQFF
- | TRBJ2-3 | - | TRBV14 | TGTGCCAGCAGCCAAGCGTGGTTCGCGCCAGATACGCAGTATTTT | CASSQAWFAPDTQYF
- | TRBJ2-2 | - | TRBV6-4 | TGTGCCAGCAGTGAGGTGACAGGTACGATAAACACCGGGGAGCTGTTTTTT | CASSEVTGTINTGELFF
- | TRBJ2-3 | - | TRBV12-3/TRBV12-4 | TGTGCCAGCAGTTTAGCGGGCACAGATACGCAGTATTTT | CASSLAGTDTQYF
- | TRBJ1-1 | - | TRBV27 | TGTGCCAGCAGGTTCGGGCAAGGGAACACTGAAGCTTTCTTT | CASRFGQGNTEAFF
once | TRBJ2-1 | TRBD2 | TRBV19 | TGTGCCAGTAGTATAGCCGCTAGCGGGAACCACAATGAGCAGTTCTTC | CASSIAASGNHNEQFF
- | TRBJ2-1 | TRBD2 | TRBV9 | TGTGCCAGCAGCCCCCGACTAGCGGGAAACAATGAGCAGTTCTTC | CASSPRLAGNNEQFF
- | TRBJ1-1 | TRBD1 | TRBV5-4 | TGTGCCAGCAGCTTGGCCGGACAGGGGGCCACTGAAGCTTTCTTT | CASSLAGQGATEAFF
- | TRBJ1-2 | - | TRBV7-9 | TGTGCCAGCAGCTCAGGGACGGACCCTAACTATGGCTACACCTTC | CASSSGTDPNYGYTF
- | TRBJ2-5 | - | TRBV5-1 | TGCGCCAGCAGCAGAGAAGAGACCCAGTACTTC | CASSREETQYF
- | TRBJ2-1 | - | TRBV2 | TGTGCCAGCAGTGAAGCGCTTTTGGGGAGTGAGCAGTTCTTC | CASSEALLGSEQFF
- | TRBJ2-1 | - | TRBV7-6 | TGTGCCAGCAGCTTACTTTCTGGGAGCAATGAGCAGTTCTTC | CASSLLSGSNEQFF
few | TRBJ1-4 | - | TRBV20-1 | TGCAGTGCTCGTGCATACGAAGGGAATGGAAAACTGTTTTTT | CSARAYEGNGKLFF
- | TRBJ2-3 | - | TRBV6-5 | TGTGCCAGCAGTTACTCGAGGGGTAGGGGAGATACGCAGTATTTT | CASSYSRGRGDTQYF
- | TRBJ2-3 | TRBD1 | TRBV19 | TGTGCCAGCCGCGGAGGGACAGGGTCAGATACGCAGTATTTT | CASRGGTGSDTQYF
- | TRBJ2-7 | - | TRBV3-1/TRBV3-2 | TGTGCCAGCAGTGAAGGGACAACAACCTACGAGCAGTACTTC | CASSEGTTTYEQYF
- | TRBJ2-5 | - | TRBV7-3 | TGTGCCAGCAGCTCCGACAGCTTAGAGACCCAGTACTTC | CASSSDSLETQYF
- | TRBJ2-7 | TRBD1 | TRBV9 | TGTGCCAGCAGCCGGGACAGAGCCTACGAGCAGTACTTC | CASSRDRAYEQYF
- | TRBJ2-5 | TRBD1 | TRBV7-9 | TGTGCCAGCTGCCGGACAGGGGAAGAGACCCAGTACTTC | CASCRTGEETQYF
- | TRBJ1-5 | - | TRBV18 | TGTGCCAGCTCCCTAGTTGATAATCAGCCCCAGCATTTT | CASSLVDNQPQHF
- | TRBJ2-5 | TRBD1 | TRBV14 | TGTGCCAGCAGCCAAGATCTTCCGGGACAGGGGGTTCGGGAGACCCAGTACTTC | CASSQDLPGQGVRETQYF
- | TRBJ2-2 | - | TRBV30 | TGTGCCTGGTCTAGGGTACACGGGGAGCTGTTTTTT | CAWSRVHGELFF
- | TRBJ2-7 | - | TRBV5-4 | TGTGCCAGCAAGACCCCGGGAGTCGAGCAGTACTTC | CASKTPGVEQYF
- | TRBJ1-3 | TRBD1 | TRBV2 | TGTGCCAGCAATCCTCGACAGGGATCCGGAAACACCATATATTTT | CASNPRQGSGNTIYF
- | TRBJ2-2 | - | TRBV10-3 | TGTGCCATCAGTGCTAGGGACACGTTCACGAACACCGGGGAGCTGTTTTTT | CAISARDTFTNTGELFF
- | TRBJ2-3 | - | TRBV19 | TGTGCCAGTAGTATAACTGGCTCCGGCAGCGGGAGCACAGATACGCAGTATTTT | CASSITGSGSGSTDTQYF